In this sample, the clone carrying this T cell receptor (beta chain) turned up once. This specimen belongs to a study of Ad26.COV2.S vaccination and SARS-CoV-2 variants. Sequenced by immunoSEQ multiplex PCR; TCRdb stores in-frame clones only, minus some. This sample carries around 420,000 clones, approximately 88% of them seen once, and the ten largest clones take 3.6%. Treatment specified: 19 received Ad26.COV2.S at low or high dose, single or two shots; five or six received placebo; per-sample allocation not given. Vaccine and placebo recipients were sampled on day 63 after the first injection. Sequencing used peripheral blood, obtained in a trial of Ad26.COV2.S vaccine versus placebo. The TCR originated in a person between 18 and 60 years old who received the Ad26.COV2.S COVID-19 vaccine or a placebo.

The CDR3 region is CASSTSRTGGLQPQHF. The CDR3 DNA reads TGTGCCAGTAGTACTTCCCGGACAGGGGGCTTACAGCCCCAGCATTTT. This sequence joins TRBV19 and TRBJ1-5; 11 bases align to TRBD1. Germline V gene data show CDR1 as LNHDA and CDR2 as SQIVND (reference sequence). V dropped 4 bases and J dropped 7; count of bases not matched to a gene: 9. There are 16 residues in the CDR3.